This T cell receptor beta chain was sequenced for a study of blood T cell repertoires in COVID-19 (dated by TCRdb to about 2020). Notes on the research overall: Samples covering the acute and convalescent phases of COVID-19 were provided by collaborators in the United States, Italy and Spain. The prospective study material was composed of cDNA or gDNA derived from T cells, B-cell-depleted T cells, or PBMCs. Nearly every sample came with metadata listing a de-identified subject ID, COVID-19 status, age in years and sex. Deeply sampled blood TCRbeta repertoires from subjects exposed to, actively infected with, or recovered from COVID-19 were included in the dataset. The repertoires were made available in a free public database intended to serve as a resource for research on the immune response to SARS-CoV-2. Samples came from the ongoing ImmuneRACE study (first 160 participants) plus 1,254 subjects from 6 global collaborators. Where available, HLA class I and class II types were obtained from metadata supplied by the sample provider rather than from assay-based typing.

On this clone: Its antigen specificity is not known. Base quality data are lacking; no much larger clone is found one base away.

Study-level results and caveats: The amount of clinical and demographic metadata varied by source and participant and was provided uncurated.

Participants in the prospective study were enrolled through a virtual design, were aged about 18 to 90 years, and lived in approximately 25 United States geographic areas. Cohort assignment in the prospective study relied on participant-reported clinical history from a screening survey and a study questionnaire. ImmuneRACE Cohort 3 recovered participants were defined by two consecutive negative NP/OP PCR tests, healthcare professional clearance, or symptom resolution. Each participant in the prospective study had whole blood, serum and a nasopharyngeal or oropharyngeal swab collected by mobile phlebotomists. Prospective study participants could optionally give additional blood draws and questionnaires over an approximately two-month period. Before DNA extraction, blood samples from the prospective study were shipped at room temperature or frozen. For CDR1 and CDR2, the germline V gene (reference sequence) lists LNHDA and SQIVND. The CDR3 sequence holds 15 residues, the cysteine and phenylalanine included. Left in the record is the CDR3 DNA by itself, 45 bases read in frame from the first base. For this chain, trimming is 9 bases at the V end and 0 bases at the J end, and the number of junction bases without a gene match is 9.

TCRbeta CDR3 regions were amplified from genomic DNA using the immunoSEQ Assay, a bias-controlled multiplex PCR. The study's processing was this. Nucleated cell counts per sample were estimated from amplification of reference gene primers within the assay. Sequence reads were collapsed and filtered to measure the absolute abundance of every unique TCRbeta CDR3 rearrangement. For each sample, productive Simpson clonality was calculated as the square root of Simpson's diversity index over productive rearrangements. TCRdb mirrors the immuneACCESS table, restricted to in-frame sequences. Some clones are absent from its copies; in checked studies, under half trace to an unresolved V gene, and the reason for the others is unknown. V, J and clone size reflect that table, while D and trimming were determined from the DNA. This sample has 140,000 to 150,000 clones in its table, and about 89% of those were observed once. The ten biggest clones cover about 11% of the sample.

The origin of this receptor is a man aged 60-69 years who had recovered from COVID-19. The chain is made from TRBV19 and TRBJ1-1; 8 central nucleotides agree with TRBD1. The sample taken for sequencing was PBMCs or T cells enriched from blood (not recorded which). The DNA sequence is as follows: TGTGCCAGCAACAGGGGGAAAGGGATGAACACTGAAGCTTTCTTT. The encoded protein is CASNRGKGMNTEAFF.